These T cell receptor beta chains were read from a single sample in a study of neurological immune-mediated disorders. Via MiXCR, TCRdb re-called the 5' RACE reads, giving one row per CDR3 protein. This table holds fewer than 20,000 distinct CDR3 sequences, 3% to 3.5% found once. The material sequenced was CD8+ T cells from blood. These receptors all stem from a woman in her 40s in good health. The CDR3 runs from the conserved cysteine through the conserved F or W. D genes are given only for firm matches. Clone size is not always given. Where it is, it says once, few, many or a class for expanded clones.

J,size,D,V,CDR3
TRBJ2-7,many,TRBD2,TRBV27,CASSRLAGETYEQYF
TRBJ1-2,many,NA,TRBV3-1,CASSQTSNYGYTF
TRBJ2-7,many,NA,TRBV3-1,CASSPLRPYEQYF
TRBJ1-1,many,NA,TRBV20-1,CSAQENRNTEAFF
TRBJ1-2,many,NA,TRBV12-3/TRBV12-4,CASSLSASYGYTF
TRBJ1-5,NA,TRBD1,TRBV5-8,CASSFPGQDIDGNQPQHF
TRBJ2-1,many,TRBD2,TRBV5-1,CASSVQAGSYNEQFF
TRBJ2-2,many,NA,TRBV15,CATSRGKEYTGELFF
TRBJ2-7,many,TRBD1,TRBV19,CASSFRQGDYEQYF
TRBJ2-7,many,TRBD2,TRBV19,CASAAGGNYEQYF
TRBJ2-1,many,NA,TRBV24-1,CATSDPTRDPYNEQFF
TRBJ2-3,many,NA,TRBV12-5,CASGWGTDTQYF
TRBJ2-1,NA,NA,TRBV12-3/TRBV12-4,CASSRYTGPYNEQFF
TRBJ2-3,NA,TRBD2,TRBV28,CASSLSLAGRGTDTQYF
TRBJ1-5,many,NA,TRBV6-5,CASSSRGGPQHF
TRBJ2-7,few,NA,TRBV6-1,CASSEVGGTYEQYF